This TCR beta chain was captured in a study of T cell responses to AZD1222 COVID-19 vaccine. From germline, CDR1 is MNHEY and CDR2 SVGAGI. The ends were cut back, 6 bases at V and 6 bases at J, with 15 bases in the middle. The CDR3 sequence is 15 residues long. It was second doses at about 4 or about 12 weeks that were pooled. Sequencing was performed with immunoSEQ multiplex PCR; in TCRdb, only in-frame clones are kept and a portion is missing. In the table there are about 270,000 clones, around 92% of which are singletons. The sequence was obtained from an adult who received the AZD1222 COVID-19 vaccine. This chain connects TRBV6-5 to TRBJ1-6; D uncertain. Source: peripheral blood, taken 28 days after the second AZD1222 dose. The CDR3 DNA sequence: TGTGCCAGCAGGTCCGGTGGAGTATTTAATTCACCCCTCCACTTT. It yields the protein CASRSGGVFNSPLHF.